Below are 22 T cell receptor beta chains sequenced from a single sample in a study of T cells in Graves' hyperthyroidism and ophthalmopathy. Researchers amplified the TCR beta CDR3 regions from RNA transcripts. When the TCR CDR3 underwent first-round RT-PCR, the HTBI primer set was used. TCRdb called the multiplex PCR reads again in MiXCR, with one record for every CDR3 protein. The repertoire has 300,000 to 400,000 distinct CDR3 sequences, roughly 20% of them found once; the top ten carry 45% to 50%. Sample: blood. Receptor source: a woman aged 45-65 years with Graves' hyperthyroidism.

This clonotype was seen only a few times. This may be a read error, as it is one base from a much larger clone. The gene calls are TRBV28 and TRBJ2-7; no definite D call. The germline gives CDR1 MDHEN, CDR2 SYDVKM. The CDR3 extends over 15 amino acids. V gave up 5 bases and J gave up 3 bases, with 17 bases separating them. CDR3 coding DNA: TGTGCCAGCAGTCCCCTCTTAGGGTATAGCTACGAGCAGTACTTC. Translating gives CASSPLLGYSYEQYF. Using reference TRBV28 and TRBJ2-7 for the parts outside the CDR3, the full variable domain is DVKVTQSSRYLVKRTGEKVFLECVQDMDHENMFWYRQDPGLGLRLIYFSYDVKMKEKGDIPEGYSVSREKKERFSLILESASTNQTSMYLCASSPLLGYSYEQYFGPGTRLTVT.

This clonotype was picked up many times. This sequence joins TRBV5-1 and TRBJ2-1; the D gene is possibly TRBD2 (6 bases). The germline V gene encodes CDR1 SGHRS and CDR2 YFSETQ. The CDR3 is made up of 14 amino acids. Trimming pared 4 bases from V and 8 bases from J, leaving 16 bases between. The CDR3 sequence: CASSPMEEGYEQFF. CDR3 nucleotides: TGCGCCAGCAGCCCCATGGAGGAGGGGTATGAGCAGTTCTTC. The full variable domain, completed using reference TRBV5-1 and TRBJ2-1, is KAGVTQTPRYLIKTRGQQVTLSCSPISGHRSVSWYQQTPGQGLQFLFEYFSETQRNKGNFPGRFSGRQFSNSRSEMNVSTLELGDSALYLCASSPMEEGYEQFFGPGTRLTVL.

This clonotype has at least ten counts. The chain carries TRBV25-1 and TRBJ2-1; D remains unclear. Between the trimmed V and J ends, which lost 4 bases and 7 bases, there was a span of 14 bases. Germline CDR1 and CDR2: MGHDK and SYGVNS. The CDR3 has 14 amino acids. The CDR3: CASSGIDAGNEQFF. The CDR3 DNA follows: TGTGCCAGCAGTGGGATTGACGCTGGGAATGAGCAGTTCTTC. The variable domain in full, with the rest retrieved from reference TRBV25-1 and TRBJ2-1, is EADIYQTPRYLVIGTGKKITLECSQTMGHDKMYWYQQDPGMELHLIHYSYGVNSTEKGDLSSESTVSRIRTEHFPLTLESARPSHTSQYLCASSGIDAGNEQFFGPGTRLTVL.

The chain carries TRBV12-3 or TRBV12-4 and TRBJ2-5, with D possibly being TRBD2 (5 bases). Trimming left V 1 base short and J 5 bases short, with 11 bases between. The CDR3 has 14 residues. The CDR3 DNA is TGTGCCAGCAGTTTAGAACTAGTCCAGGAGACCCAGTACTTC. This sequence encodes CASSLELVQETQYF.

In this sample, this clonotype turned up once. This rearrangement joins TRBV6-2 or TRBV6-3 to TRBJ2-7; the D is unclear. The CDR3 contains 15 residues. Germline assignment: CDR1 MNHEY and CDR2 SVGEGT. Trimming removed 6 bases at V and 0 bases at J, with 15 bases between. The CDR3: CASSLPALNSYEQYF. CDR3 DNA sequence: TGTGCCAGCAGCCTTCCCGCGCTCAACTCCTACGAGCAGTACTTC.

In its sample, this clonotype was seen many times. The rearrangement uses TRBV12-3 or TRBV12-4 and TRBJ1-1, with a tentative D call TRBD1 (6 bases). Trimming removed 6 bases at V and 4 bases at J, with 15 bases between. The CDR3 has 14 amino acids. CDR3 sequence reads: CASSWGGGPTEAFF. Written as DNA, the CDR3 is TGTGCCAGCAGCTGGGGGGGGGGGCCCACTGAAGCTTTCTTT.

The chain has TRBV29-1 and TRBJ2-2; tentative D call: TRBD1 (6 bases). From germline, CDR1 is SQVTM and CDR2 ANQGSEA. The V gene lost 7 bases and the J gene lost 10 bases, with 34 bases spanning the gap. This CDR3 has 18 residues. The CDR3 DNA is TGCAGCGGCGCCGGGACACTGGGATGGTCGGGTGATGCCGAGGAGCTGTTTTTT. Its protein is CSGAGTLGWSGDAEELFF.

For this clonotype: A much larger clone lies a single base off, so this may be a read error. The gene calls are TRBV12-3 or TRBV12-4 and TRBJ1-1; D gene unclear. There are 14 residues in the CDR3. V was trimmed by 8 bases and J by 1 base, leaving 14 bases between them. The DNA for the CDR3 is TGTGCCAGCCGTCAGTCGAGGTCGAACACTGAAGCTTTCTTT. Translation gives CASRQSRSNTEAFF.

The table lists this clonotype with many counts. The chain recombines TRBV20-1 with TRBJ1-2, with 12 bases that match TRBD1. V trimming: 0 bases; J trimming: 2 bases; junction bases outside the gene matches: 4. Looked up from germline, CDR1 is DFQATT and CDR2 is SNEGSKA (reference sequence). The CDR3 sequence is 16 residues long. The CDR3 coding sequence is TGCAGTGCTAGAGATTTAGGGACAGGGGGCAACTATGGCTACACCTTC. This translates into CSARDLGTGGNYGYTF.

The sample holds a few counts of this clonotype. CDR3 coding DNA: TGTGCCAGCAGTTGGGACAGAGTGAACACTGAAGCTTTCTTT. Protein product: CASSWDRVNTEAFF. The chain uses TRBV28 and TRBJ1-1; 7 bases align to TRBD1. The germline gives CDR1 MDHEN, CDR2 SYDVKM. V shed 4 bases, J shed 0 bases, and the junction held 2 bases outside the gene matches. The length of the CDR3 is 14 residues.

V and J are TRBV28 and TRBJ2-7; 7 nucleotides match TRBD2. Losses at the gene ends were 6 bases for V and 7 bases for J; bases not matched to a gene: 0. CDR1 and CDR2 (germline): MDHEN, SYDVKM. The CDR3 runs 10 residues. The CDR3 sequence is CASSGREQYF. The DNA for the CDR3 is TGTGCCAGCAGCGGGAGGGAGCAGTACTTC.

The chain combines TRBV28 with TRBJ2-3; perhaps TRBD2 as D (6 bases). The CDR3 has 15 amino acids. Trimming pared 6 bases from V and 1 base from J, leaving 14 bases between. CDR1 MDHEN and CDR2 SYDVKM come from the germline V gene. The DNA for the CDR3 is TGTGCCAGCAGCCCAGGGTGGGGGGGCACAGATACGCAGTATTTT. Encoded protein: CASSPGWGGTDTQYF.

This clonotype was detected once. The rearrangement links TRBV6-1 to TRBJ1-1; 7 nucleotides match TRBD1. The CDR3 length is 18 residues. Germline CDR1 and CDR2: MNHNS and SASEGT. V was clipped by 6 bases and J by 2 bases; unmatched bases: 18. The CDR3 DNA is TGTGCCAGCAGCTCTCCGGGGGAGGGGGCGGATAGTAACACTGAAGCTTTCTTT. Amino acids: CASSSPGEGADSNTEAFF.

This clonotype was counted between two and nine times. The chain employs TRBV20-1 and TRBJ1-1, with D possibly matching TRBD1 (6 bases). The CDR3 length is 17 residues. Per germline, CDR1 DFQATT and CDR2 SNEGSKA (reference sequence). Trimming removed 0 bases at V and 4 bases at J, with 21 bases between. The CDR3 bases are TGCAGTGCTAGAGATCGGGCGATGGGGGGGCAAGGCACTGAAGCTTTCTTT. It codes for CSARDRAMGGQGTEAFF.

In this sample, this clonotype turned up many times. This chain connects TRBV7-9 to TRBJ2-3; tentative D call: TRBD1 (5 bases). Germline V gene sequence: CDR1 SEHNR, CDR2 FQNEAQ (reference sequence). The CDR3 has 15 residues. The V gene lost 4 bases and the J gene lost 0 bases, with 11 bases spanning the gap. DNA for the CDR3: TGTGCCAGCAGCTCGAGGACAATCAGCACAGATACGCAGTATTTT. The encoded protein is CASSSRTISTDTQYF.

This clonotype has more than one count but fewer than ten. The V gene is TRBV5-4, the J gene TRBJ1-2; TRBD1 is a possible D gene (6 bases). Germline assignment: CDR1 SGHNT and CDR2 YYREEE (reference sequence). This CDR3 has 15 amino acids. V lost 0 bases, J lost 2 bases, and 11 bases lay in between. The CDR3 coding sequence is TGTGCCAGCAGCTTGGTGACAGGAACCAACTATGGCTACACCTTC. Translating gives CASSLVTGTNYGYTF.

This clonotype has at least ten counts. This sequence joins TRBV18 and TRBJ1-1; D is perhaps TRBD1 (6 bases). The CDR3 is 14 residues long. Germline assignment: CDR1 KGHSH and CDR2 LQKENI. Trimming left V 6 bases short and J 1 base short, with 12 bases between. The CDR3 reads CASSTGTPNTEAFF. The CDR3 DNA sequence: TGTGCCAGCTCCACCGGGACACCGAACACTGAAGCTTTCTTT.

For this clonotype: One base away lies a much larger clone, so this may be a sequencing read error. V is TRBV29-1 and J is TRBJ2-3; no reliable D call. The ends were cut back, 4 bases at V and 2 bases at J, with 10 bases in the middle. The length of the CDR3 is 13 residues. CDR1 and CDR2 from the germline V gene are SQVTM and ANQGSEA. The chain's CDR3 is CSVVRINTDTQYF. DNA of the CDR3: TGCAGCGTTGTCAGGATTAACACAGATACGCAGTATTTT.

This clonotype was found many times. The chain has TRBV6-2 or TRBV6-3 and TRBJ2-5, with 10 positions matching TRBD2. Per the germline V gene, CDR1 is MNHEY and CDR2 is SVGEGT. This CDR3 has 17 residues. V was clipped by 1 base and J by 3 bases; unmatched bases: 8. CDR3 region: CASSYLTSGPLEETQYF. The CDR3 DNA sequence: TGTGCCAGCAGTTACTTGACTAGCGGGCCGCTTGAAGAGACCCAGTACTTC.

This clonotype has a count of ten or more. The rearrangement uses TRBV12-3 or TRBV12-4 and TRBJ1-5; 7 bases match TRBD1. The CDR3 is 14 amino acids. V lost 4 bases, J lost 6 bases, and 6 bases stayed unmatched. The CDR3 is CASSSQGFIQPQHF. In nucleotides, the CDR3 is TGTGCCAGCAGTTCACAGGGGTTCATTCAGCCCCAGCATTTT.

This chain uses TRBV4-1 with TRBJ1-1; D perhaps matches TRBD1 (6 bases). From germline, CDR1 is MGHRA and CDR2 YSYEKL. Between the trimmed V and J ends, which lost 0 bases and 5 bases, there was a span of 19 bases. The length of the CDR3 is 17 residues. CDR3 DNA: TGCGCCAGCAGCCAAGAGTACACCGGAACAGGGAGGACTGAAGCTTTCTTT. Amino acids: CASSQEYTGTGRTEAFF.

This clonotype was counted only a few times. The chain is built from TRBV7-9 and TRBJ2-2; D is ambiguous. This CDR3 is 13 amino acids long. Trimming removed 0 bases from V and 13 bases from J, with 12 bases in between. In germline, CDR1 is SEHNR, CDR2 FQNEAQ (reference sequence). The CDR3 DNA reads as TGTGCCAGCAGCTTAGCCGAATCCTTGGGGCTGTTTTTT. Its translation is CASSLAESLGLFF.